A single sample gave rise to the 17 T cell receptor beta chains below, sequenced in a study of T-cell reconstitution after alpha-beta-depleted transplantation in children. TCRbeta library preparation incorporated unique molecular identifiers. Via MiXCR, TCRdb re-called the PCR reads, giving one row per CDR3 protein. The profile covers over 150,000 distinct CDR3 sequences, with 6.3% appearing a single time and around 4.3% taken by the ten largest. The specimen was PBMCs, collected before TCRalphabeta/CD19-depleted stem cell transplant. Receptors originate from a girl in the first two years of life with combined immunodeficiency, due to receive a stem cell transplant.

This clonotype was observed many times. The rearrangement uses TRBV6-1 and TRBJ2-1; D might be TRBD1 (6 bases). Germline CDR1 is MNHNS and CDR2 is SASEGT. The germline V and J ends were trimmed by 4 bases and 7 bases, with 11 bases remaining between them. The CDR3 totals 13 residues. CDR3 protein: CASSVGTINEQFF. In nucleotides, the CDR3 is TGTGCCAGCAGTGTTGGGACAATTAATGAGCAGTTCTTC.

This clonotype showed up just a few times. The junction differs from germline at one of its ends, possibly a read error. This sequence joins TRBV20-1 and TRBJ2-1; TRBD2 agrees at 9 bases. Germline CDR1 and CDR2: DFQATT and SNEGSKA (reference sequence). There are 16 residues in the CDR3. CDR3 protein: CCARPISGSFYNEQFF. CDR3 coding DNA: TGCTGTGCTAGACCGATTAGCGGGAGTTTCTACAATGAGCAGTTCTTC.

This clonotype was counted at least ten times. V usage is TRBV9 and J usage is TRBJ2-1, with 7 positions matching TRBD1. The CDR3 consists of 14 residues. Germline V CDR1 and CDR2: SGDLS, YYNGEE. J gave up 4 bases and V 3 bases, and 4 bases lay outside the gene matches. The CDR3 DNA reads TGTGCCAGCAGCGCCGGGACAGTTTACAATGAGCAGTTCTTC. Translating it yields CASSAGTVYNEQFF.

This clonotype was recorded a few times. The genes are TRBV10-3 and TRBJ2-5; 10 positions agree with TRBD2. Trimming took 3 bases from V and 5 from J; bases not matched to a gene: 12. The CDR3 length is 17 residues. Germline V gene sequence: CDR1 ENHRY, CDR2 SYGVKD. The CDR3 loop is CAISDPVVSGRWETQYF. The CDR3 bases are TGTGCCATCAGTGACCCTGTCGTTAGCGGGAGGTGGGAGACCCAGTACTTC.

Ten or more counts support this clonotype. The chain recombines TRBV7-9 with TRBJ2-1; the D gene could be TRBD1 or TRBD2 (6 bases each). The CDR3 has 13 residues. Trimming pared 5 bases from V and 6 bases from J, leaving 11 bases between. Germline CDR1 SEHNR, CDR2 FQNEAQ (reference sequence). Written as DNA, the CDR3 is TGTGCCAGCAGCCCCCGGGGGCGCAATGAGCAGTTCTTC. This sequence encodes CASSPRGRNEQFF.

This clonotype was picked up many times. The chain carries TRBV21-1 and TRBJ2-1; the table gives TRBD2 as D, unverified against the DNA. TRBV21-1 is noted as a pseudogene. The CDR3 is made up of 17 amino acids. The CDR3 sequence: CASSKTSGGGPRNEQFF. The CDR3 DNA is TGTGCCAGCAGCAAAACGTCTGGCGGGGGGCCTCGCAATGAGCAGTTCTTC.

This clonotype came up many times. J is TRBJ2-5 and V is TRBV29-1; a weak D match, TRBD1 (6 bases). The CDR3 contains 15 residues. Per germline, CDR1 SQVTM and CDR2 ANQGSEA. The CDR3 loop is CSLLTQAGAQETQYF. In DNA form, the CDR3 reads TGCAGTCTACTGACCCAGGCAGGGGCGCAAGAGACCCAGTACTTC. Drawing the rest from reference TRBV29-1 and TRBJ2-5, the complete variable domain is SAVISQKPSRDICQRGTSLTIQCQVDSQVTMMFWYRQQPGQSLTLIATANQGSEATYESGFVIDKFPISRPNLTFSTLTVSNMSPEDSSIYLCSLLTQAGAQETQYFGPGTRLLVL.

In its sample, this clonotype was seen many times. The chain couples TRBV24-1 to TRBJ2-5; D remains ambiguous. This CDR3 is built from 14 residues. Germline loops: CDR1 KGHDR, CDR2 SFDVKD. The germline V and J ends were trimmed by 1 base and 4 bases, with 9 bases remaining between them. CDR3 in DNA: TGTGCCACCAGTGATTTACGGTGGGGAGAGACCCAGTACTTC. Amino acid sequence: CATSDLRWGETQYF.

This clonotype was detected ten times or more. The genes are TRBV25-1 and TRBJ2-4; weak D call: TRBD2 (5 bases). V lost 7 bases, J lost 2 bases, and 9 bases lay in between. CDR3 size: 13 residues. CDR1 and CDR2 (germline): MGHDK, SYGVNS. DNA for the CDR3: TGTGCCAGCATCGGGGAAACCAAAAACATTCAGTACTTC. This gives the protein CASIGETKNIQYF.

This chain joins TRBV5-1 and TRBJ1-2; possibly TRBD1 for D (5 bases). The V end was cut by 0 bases, the J end by 5 bases, with 11 bases between. The CDR3 is 14 residues long. Looked up from germline, CDR1 is SGHRS and CDR2 is YFSETQ. CDR3 in DNA: TGCGCCAGCAGCTTGGCCGGGGACCCGTATGGCTACACCTTC. Protein: CASSLAGDPYGYTF.

The V gene is TRBV12-3 or TRBV12-4, the J gene TRBJ2-2; D not resolved. The CDR3 is 12 residues long. The V gene lost 6 bases and the J gene lost 7 bases, with 9 bases spanning the gap. The DNA for the CDR3 is TGTGCCAGCAGAATAGAGAGCGGGGAGCTGTTTTTT. It yields the protein CASRIESGELFF.

This clonotype was observed many times. This chain connects TRBV5-1 to TRBJ2-1; 8 nucleotides match TRBD2. Trimming at V came to 7 bases and at J to 5 bases, leaving 2 bases not matched to a gene. In germline, CDR1 is SGHRS, CDR2 YFSETQ. This CDR3 region has 12 residues. CDR3: CASGLAHNEQFF. The CDR3 DNA reads as TGCGCCAGCGGACTAGCCCACAATGAGCAGTTCTTC.

This clonotype was recorded a few times. J is TRBJ2-7 and V is TRBV20-1; 16 nucleotides match TRBD2. After removal of 0 bases from V and 3 bases from J, the junction contained 11 bases not matched to a gene. The CDR3 length is 19 residues. From germline, CDR1 is DFQATT and CDR2 SNEGSKA (reference sequence). The DNA for the CDR3 is TGCAGTGCTAGAGATTCCCTGGGACTAGCGGGGGGGCCGGGCTACGAGCAGTACTTC. Its translation is CSARDSLGLAGGPGYEQYF.

This clonotype was detected many times. One end of the junction varies from germline; a read error may be responsible. The V gene is TRBV7-2, the J gene TRBJ2-3; TRBD1 matches 10 bases. The CDR3 length is 15 residues. Germline V gene data show CDR1 as SGHTA and CDR2 as FQGNSA. The CDR3 here is CASSLAQDRGAPGHF. Here the CDR3 DNA reads TGTGCCAGCAGCTTAGCCCAGGACAGGGGGGCCCCGGGACATTTT.

Concerning this clonotype itself: A much more abundant neighbour one base away suggests this may be a read error. The conserved phenylalanine or tryptophan is not found at the CDR3 terminus, so this likely reflects a read error. The chain has TRBV12-5 and TRBJ1-1; TRBD1 might be the D (5 bases). Germline loops: CDR1 LGHNT, CDR2 FRNRAP. This CDR3 spans 13 amino acids. Trimming left V 6 bases short and J 7 bases short, with 15 bases between. Here the CDR3 reads CASGPTGFGEAFS. The DNA for the CDR3 is TGTGCTAGTGGACCTACAGGTTTCGGTGAAGCTTTCTCT.

This clonotype was counted between two and nine times. The chain carries TRBV20-1 and TRBJ2-7; 15 bases are a match to TRBD2. The CDR3 is made up of 18 amino acids. The trim removed 0 bases at V and 0 bases at J, leaving 6 bases unmatched. The germline gives CDR1 DFQATT, CDR2 SNEGSKA (reference sequence). DNA of the CDR3: TGCAGTGCTAGAGATAAGGGACTAGCGGGGGGTAGCTCCTACGAGCAGTACTTC. Protein sequence: CSARDKGLAGGSSYEQYF.

This clonotype showed up many times. The V gene is TRBV7-2, the J gene TRBJ1-4; TRBD1 aligns across 10 bases. Germline-derived CDR1 and CDR2 are SGHTA and FQGNSA. The CDR3 totals 17 residues. Trimming removed 2 bases from V and 3 bases from J; junction bases left unmatched: 6. This CDR3 is CASSLFGQGGPNEKLFF. Written as DNA, the CDR3 is TGTGCCAGCAGCTTATTTGGACAGGGGGGGCCTAATGAAAAACTGTTTTTT.